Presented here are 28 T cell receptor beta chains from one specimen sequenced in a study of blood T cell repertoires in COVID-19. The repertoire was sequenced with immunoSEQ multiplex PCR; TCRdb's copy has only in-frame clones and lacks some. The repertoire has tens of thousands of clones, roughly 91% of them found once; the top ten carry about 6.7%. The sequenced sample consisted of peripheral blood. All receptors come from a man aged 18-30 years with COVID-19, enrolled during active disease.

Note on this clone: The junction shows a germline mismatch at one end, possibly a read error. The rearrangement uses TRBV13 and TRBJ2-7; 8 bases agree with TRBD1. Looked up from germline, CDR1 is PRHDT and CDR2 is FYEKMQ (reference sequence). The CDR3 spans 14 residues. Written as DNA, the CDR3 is TGTGCCAGCAGTTTAGACAGGGGATCCTACGAGCAGTACTTC. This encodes CASSLDRGSYEQYF.

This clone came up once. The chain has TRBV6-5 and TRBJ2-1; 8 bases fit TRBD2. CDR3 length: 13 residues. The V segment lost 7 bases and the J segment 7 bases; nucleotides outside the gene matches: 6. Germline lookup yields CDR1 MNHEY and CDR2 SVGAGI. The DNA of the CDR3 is TGTGCCAGCAATCCCGGGGGGGGGAATGAGCAGTTCTTC. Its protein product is CASNPGGGNEQFF.

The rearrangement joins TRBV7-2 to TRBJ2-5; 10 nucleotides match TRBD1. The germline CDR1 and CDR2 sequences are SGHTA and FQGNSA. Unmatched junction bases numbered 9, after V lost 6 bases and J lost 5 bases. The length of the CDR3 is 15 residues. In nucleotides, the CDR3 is TGTGCCAGCAGTCGCGCGGGACAGGGGTGGGAGACCCAGTACTTC. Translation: CASSRAGQGWETQYF.

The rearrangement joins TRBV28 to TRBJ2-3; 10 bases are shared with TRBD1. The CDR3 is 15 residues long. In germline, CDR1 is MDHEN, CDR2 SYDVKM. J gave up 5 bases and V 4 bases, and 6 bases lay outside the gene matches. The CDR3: CASSSRTGGRDTQYF. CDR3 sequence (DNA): TGTGCCAGCAGTTCACGGACAGGGGGGAGAGATACGCAGTATTTT.

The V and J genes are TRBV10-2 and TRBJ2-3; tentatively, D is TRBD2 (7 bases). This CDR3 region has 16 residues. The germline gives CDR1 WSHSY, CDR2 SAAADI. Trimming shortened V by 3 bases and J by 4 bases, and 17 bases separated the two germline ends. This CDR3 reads CASSDVIRGAADTQYF. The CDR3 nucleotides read TGCGCCAGCAGTGACGTCATACGGGGGGCAGCAGATACGCAGTATTTT.

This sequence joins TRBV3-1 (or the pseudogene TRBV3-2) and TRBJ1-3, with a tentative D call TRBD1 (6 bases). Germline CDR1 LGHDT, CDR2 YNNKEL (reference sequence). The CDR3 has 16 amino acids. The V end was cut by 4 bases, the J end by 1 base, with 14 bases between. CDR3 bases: TGTGCCAGCAGCCGAGCACAGGGATTTTCTGGAAACACCATATATTTT. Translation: CASSRAQGFSGNTIYF.

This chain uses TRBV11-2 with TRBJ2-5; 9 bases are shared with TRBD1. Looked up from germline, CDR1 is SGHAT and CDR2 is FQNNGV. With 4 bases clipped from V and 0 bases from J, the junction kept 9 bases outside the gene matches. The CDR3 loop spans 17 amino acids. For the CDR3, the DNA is TGTGCCAGCAGCTCCCCACGGACAGGGGAGTACCAAGAGACCCAGTACTTC. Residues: CASSSPRTGEYQETQYF.

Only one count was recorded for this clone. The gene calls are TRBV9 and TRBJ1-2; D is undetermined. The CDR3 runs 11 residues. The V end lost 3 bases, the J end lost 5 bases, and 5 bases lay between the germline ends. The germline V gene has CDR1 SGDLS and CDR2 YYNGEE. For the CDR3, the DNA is TGTGCCAGCAGCGCTCTATATGGCTACACCTTC. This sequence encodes CASSALYGYTF.

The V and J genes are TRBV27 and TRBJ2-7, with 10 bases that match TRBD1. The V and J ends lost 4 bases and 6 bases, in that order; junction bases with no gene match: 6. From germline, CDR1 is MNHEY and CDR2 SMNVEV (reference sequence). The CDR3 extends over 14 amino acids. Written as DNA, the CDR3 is TGTGCCAGCAGTTCCCGGGACAGGGGTGTCGAGCAGTACTTC. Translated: CASSSRDRGVEQYF.

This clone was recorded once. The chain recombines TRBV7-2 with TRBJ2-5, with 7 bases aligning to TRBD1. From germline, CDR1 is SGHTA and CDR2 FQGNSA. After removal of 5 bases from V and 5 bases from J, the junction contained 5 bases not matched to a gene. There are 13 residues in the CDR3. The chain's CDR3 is CASSPRQGETQYF. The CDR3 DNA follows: TGTGCCAGCAGCCCACGACAGGGCGAGACCCAGTACTTC. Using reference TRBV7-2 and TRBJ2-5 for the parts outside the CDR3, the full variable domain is GAGVSQSPSNKVTEKGKDVELRCDPISGHTALYWYRQSLGQGLEFLIYFQGNSAPDKSGLPSDRFSAERTGGSVSTLTIQRTQQEDSAVYLCASSPRQGETQYFGPGTRLLVL.

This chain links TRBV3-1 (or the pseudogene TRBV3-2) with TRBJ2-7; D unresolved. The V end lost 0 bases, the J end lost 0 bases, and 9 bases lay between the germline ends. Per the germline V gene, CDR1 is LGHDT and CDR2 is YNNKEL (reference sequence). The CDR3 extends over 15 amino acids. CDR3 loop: CASSQDPRSSYEQYF. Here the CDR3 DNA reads TGTGCCAGCAGCCAAGATCCGCGATCCTCCTACGAGCAGTACTTC.

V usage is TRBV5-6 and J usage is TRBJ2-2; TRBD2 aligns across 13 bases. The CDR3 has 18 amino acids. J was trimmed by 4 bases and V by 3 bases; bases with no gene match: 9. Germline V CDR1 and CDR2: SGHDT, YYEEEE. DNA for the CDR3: TGTGCCAGCAGCTCCCGGCGACTAGCGGGAGGCCGCACCGGGGAGCTGTTTTTT. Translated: CASSSRRLAGGRTGELFF.

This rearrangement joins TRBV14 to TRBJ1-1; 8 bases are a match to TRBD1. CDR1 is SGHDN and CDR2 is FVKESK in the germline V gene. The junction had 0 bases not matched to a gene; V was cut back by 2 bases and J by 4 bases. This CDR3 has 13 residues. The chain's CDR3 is CASSQTGGTEAFF. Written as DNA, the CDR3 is TGTGCCAGCAGCCAAACAGGGGGCACTGAAGCTTTCTTT.

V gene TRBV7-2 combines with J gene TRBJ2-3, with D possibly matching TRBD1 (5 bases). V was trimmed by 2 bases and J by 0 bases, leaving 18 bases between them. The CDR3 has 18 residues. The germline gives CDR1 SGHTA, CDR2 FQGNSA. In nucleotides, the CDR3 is TGTGCCAGCAGCTTACTCAGTGCGAGGCGACAGAGCACAGATACGCAGTATTTT. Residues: CASSLLSARRQSTDTQYF.

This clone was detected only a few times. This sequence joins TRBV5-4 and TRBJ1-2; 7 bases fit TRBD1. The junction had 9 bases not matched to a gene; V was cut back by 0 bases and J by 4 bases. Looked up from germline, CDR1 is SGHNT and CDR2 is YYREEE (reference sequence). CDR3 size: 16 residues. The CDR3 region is CASSLGPTGSGYGYTF. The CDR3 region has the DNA TGTGCCAGCAGCTTGGGTCCGACAGGGTCGGGCTATGGCTACACCTTC.

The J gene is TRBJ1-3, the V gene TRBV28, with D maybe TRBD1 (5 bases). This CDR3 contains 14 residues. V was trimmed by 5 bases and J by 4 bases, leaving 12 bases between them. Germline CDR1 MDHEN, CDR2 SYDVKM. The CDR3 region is CASSPGGSGNTIYF. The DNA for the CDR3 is TGTGCCAGCAGTCCCGGGGGGTCCGGAAACACCATATATTTT.

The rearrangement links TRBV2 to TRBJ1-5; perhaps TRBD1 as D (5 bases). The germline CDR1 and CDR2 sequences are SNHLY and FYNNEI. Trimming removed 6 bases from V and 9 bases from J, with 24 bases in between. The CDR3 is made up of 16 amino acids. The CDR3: CASRMGGPSRNWPQHF. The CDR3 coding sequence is TGTGCCAGCAGGATGGGGGGACCGTCCCGAAATTGGCCCCAGCATTTT.

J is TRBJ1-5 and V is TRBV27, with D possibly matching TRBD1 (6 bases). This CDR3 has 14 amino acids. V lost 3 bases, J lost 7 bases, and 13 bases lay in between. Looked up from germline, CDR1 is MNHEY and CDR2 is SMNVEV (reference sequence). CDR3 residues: CASSLGGAGQPQHF. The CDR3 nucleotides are TGTGCCAGCAGTTTGGGGGGGGCAGGGCAGCCCCAGCATTTT.

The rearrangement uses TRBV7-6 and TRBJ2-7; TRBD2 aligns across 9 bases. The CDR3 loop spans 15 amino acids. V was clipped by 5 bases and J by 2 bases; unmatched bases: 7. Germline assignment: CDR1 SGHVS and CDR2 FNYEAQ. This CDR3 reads CASSHRREGPYEQYF. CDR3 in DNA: TGTGCCAGCAGCCACCGGCGGGAGGGCCCCTACGAGCAGTACTTC.

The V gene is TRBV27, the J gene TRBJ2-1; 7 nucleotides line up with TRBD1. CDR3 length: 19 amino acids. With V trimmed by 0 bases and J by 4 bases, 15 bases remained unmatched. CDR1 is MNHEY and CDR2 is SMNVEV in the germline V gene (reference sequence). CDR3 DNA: TGTGCCAGCAGTTTATCCCCTTTAGTTCTGAGGACAGGTTACAATGAGCAGTTCTTC. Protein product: CASSLSPLVLRTGYNEQFF.

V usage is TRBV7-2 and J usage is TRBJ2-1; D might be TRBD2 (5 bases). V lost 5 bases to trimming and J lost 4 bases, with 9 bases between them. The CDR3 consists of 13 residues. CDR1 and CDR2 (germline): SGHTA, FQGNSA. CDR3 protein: CASSQRTYNEQFF. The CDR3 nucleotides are TGTGCCAGCAGCCAAAGGACTTACAATGAGCAGTTCTTC.

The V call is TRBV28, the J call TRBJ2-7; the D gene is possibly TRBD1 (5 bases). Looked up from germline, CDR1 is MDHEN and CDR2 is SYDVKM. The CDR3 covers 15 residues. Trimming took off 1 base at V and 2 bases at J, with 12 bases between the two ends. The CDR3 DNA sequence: TGTGCCAGCAGTTTATTCGGAAGGACAACCTACGAGCAGTACTTC. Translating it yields CASSLFGRTTYEQYF.

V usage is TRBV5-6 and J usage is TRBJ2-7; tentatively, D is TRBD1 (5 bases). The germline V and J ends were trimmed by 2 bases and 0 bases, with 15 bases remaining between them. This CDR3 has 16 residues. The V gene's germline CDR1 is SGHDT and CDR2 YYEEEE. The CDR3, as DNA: TGTGCCAGCAGCTTTCCCCATTCGACAGACTCCTACGAGCAGTACTTC. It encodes CASSFPHSTDSYEQYF.

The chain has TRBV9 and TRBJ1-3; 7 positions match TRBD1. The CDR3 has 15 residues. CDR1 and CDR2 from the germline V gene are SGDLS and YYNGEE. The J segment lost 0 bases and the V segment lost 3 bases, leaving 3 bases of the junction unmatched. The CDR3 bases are TGTGCCAGCAGCGGGTACAGGGGCTCTGGAAACACCATATATTTT. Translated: CASSGYRGSGNTIYF.

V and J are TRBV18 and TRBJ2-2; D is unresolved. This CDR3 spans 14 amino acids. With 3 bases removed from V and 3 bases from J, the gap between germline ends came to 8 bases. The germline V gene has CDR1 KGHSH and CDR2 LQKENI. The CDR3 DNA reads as TGTGCCAGCTCACCCATCCAGTACACCGGGGAGCTGTTTTTT. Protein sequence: CASSPIQYTGELFF.

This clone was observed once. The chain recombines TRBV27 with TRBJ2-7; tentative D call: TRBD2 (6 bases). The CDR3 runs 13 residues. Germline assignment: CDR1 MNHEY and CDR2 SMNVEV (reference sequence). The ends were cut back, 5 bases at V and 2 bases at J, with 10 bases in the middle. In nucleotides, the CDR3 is TGTGCCAGCAGTGCGGGGACGACCTACGAGCAGTACTTC. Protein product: CASSAGTTYEQYF.

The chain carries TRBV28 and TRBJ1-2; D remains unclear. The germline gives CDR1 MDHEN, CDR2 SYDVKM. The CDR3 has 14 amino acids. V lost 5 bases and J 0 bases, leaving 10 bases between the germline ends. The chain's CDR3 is CASSPPAANYGYTF. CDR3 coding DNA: TGTGCCAGCAGTCCACCGGCGGCTAACTATGGCTACACCTTC.

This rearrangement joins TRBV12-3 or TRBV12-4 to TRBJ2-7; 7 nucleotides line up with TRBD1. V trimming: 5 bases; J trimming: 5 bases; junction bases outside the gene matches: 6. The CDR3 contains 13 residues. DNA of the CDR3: TGTGCCAGCAGTCCGGACAGGCTCAACGAGCAGTACTTC. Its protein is CASSPDRLNEQYF.